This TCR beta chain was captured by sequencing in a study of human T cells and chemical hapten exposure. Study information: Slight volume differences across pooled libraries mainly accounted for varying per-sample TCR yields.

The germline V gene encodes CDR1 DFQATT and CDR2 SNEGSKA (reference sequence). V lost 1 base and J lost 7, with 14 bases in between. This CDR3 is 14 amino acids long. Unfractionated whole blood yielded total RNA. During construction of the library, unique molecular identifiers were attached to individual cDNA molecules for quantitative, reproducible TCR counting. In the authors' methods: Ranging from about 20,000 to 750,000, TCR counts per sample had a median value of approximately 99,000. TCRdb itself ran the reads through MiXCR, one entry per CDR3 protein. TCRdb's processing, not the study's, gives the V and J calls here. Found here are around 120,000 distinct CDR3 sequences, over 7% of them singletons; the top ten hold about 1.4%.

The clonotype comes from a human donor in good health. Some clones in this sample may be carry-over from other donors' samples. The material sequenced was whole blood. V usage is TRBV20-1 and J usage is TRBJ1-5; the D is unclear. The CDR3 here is CSARGEGLVQPQHF. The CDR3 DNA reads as TGCAGTGCTAGAGGGGAAGGGCTCGTCCAGCCCCAGCATTTT.